This T cell receptor (beta chain) was profiled in a study of STAT3 mutations in large granular lymphocyte leukemia. At the level of the study: Roughly half the longitudinally sequenced T-LGLL patients had canonical STAT3 mutations.

Notes on this clone: Its target is not known.

Germline values: CDR1 SQVTM, CDR2 ANQGSEA. Trimming removed 4 bases from V and 8 bases from J, with 8 bases in between. This CDR3 comprises 10 residues. About 40,000 productive templates were obtained per sample on average. TCRdb's table, derived via immunoSEQ multiplex PCR, lists solely in-frame clones and lacks some. The repertoire holds over 1,500 clones, with roughly 52% as singletons. Points from the study as a whole: In several patients, dominant TCR clone burden exceeded STAT3 mutant burden. TCR clonotype switching after therapy occurred in 6 of 18 patients. At least one immunodominant TCR beta clonotype appeared in every T-cell large granular lymphocyte leukemia patient.

This clonotype was obtained from a man aged 60 to 75 with T-cell large granular lymphocyte leukemia. Some clones in this sample may be carry-over from other donors' samples. The chain has TRBV29-1 and TRBJ1-2; D gene unclear. Sequences were obtained from peripheral blood mononuclear cells. CDR3 protein: CSVGPPGYTF. The CDR3 nucleotides read TGCAGCGTTGGCCCCCCAGGCTACACCTTC.